This TCR beta chain was sequenced for a study of cytomegalovirus exposure and HLA in healthy donors. Points from the study as a whole: Researchers left out some V segments, among them TRBV6-2 and TRBV6-3, as indistinguishable.

V lost 0 bases and J lost 5; bases outside the gene matches: 5. The CDR3 is 15 residues long. Germline V CDR1 and CDR2: MGHRA, YSYEKL. A multiplex PCR was run with 60 Vbeta primers and 13 Jbeta primers. In the source study's methods: In a later analysis, the count reached some 83 million unique TCR beta chains, with 9 million to 11 million shared. TCRdb's table, derived via immunoSEQ multiplex PCR, lists solely in-frame clones and lacks some. The V and J calls and clone size are taken from that table; D and trimming were inferred from the DNA. The table shows approximately 180,000 clones, with 84% occurring only once. Regarding this clone: What it binds is unknown.

The chain uses TRBV4-1 and TRBJ2-3; TRBD2 matches 7 bases. The sequencing sample was made of PBMCs. The source is a girl aged 10-17 years in good health and CMV-seropositive. CDR3: CASSQDGGGGDTQYF. The DNA of the CDR3 is TGCGCCAGCAGCCAAGATGGCGGGGGTGGAGATACGCAGTATTTT.